The T cell receptor (beta chain) described here comes from a study of blood T cell repertoires in COVID-19. Background on the study: Researchers got acute and convalescent COVID-19 samples from the United States, Italy and Spain. PBMCs, B-cell-depleted T cells, or T cells were the source of the cDNA or gDNA that made up the material.

The authors' processing: For nucleated cells, counts were estimated from reference gene primer amplification. Generated by immunoSEQ multiplex PCR, the TCRdb table keeps only in-frame clones and is missing some. V, J and clone size reflect that table, while D and trimming were determined from the DNA. The sample consists of about 170,000 clones, 60% to 85% of them appearing once. The germline CDR1 and CDR2 sequences are MNHEY and SVGAGI. The CDR3 spans 12 residues. V gave up 6 bases and J gave up 6 bases, with 12 bases separating them. Source material: peripheral blood. The V and J genes are TRBV6-5 and TRBJ2-7; D unresolved. This sequence was found in a man aged 65 to 79 with acute or convalescent COVID-19. CDR3 in DNA: TGTGCCAGCAGCCAGTATCCCTCCGAGCAGTACTTC. Its translation: CASSQYPSEQYF.